These 18 T cell receptor beta chains came from one sample sequenced in a study of PD-1 blockade in mismatch repair-deficient tumors. The protocol was immunoSEQ multiplex PCR, while the TCRdb copy is restricted to in-frame clones and leaves out a portion. Here the sample spans about 100,000 clones, 82% being singletons. The specimen was peripheral blood, collected approximately 35 weeks after starting pembrolizumab. The source of these receptors is an adult with mismatch repair-deficient cancer.

V usage is TRBV5-4 and J usage is TRBJ1-1, with 10 bases identical to TRBD1. The length of the CDR3 is 15 residues. Germline assignment: CDR1 SGHNT and CDR2 YYREEE (reference sequence). V shed 4 bases and J 5 bases; nucleotides not matched to a gene: 8. Written as DNA, the CDR3 is TGTGCCAGCAGCCTCGGGACAGGGGAGGTGACTGAAGCTTTCTTT. Its translation: CASSLGTGEVTEAFF.

J is TRBJ1-4 and V is TRBV5-6, with D possibly being TRBD1 (6 bases). Germline V gene sequence: CDR1 SGHDT, CDR2 YYEEEE. The V end was cut by 0 bases, the J end by 7 bases, with 16 bases between. The CDR3 extends over 16 amino acids. CDR3 coding DNA: TGTGCCAGCAGCTTGGGGACAGCGGGGGCCAGTGAAAAACTGTTTTTT. It yields the protein CASSLGTAGASEKLFF.

This clone was seen only once. This sequence joins TRBV27 and TRBJ1-1; D perhaps matches TRBD1 (6 bases). Germline CDR1 and CDR2: MNHEY and SMNVEV (reference sequence). The germline V and J ends were trimmed by 2 bases and 4 bases, with 11 bases remaining between them. CDR3 length equals 14 residues. The CDR3, as DNA: TGTGCCAGCAGTTTAGCAGGGGCGGCCACTGAAGCTTTCTTT. It translates to CASSLAGAATEAFF.

The chain recombines TRBV18 with TRBJ2-5; tentatively, D is TRBD1 or TRBD2 (5 bases each). There are 14 residues in the CDR3. The germline V gene encodes CDR1 KGHSH and CDR2 LQKENI. The ends were cut back, 0 bases at V and 5 bases at J, with 10 bases in the middle. CDR3 bases: TGTGCCAGCTCACCACCGCCGGGGCGGGAGACCCAGTACTTC. Its translation: CASSPPPGRETQYF.

This rearrangement joins TRBV27 to TRBJ2-2; D is unclear. V was shortened by 3 bases and J by 1 base, with 6 bases between the two germline ends. Germline CDR1 is MNHEY and CDR2 is SMNVEV (reference sequence). This CDR3 has 14 residues. This chain's CDR3 is CASSFQQNTGELFF. The CDR3 nucleotides read TGTGCCAGCAGTTTCCAGCAGAACACCGGGGAGCTGTTTTTT.

The chain has TRBV18 and TRBJ1-1; the D is unclear. Germline CDR1 is KGHSH and CDR2 is LQKENI. V was cut by 4 bases and J by 1 base, with 7 bases left in between. The CDR3 runs to 13 residues. Here the CDR3 reads CASSRGPNTEAFF. The CDR3 DNA reads TGTGCCAGCTCACGGGGTCCGAACACTGAAGCTTTCTTT.

The CDR3 DNA follows: TGTGCCAGCAGTGGCTCTGGGACAGGGGGCAAGGACTATGGCTACACCTTC. This gives the protein CASSGSGTGGKDYGYTF. V gene TRBV2 combines with J gene TRBJ1-2; 12 nucleotides line up with TRBD1. CDR3 length: 17 residues. J gave up 3 bases and V 4 bases, and 9 bases lay outside the gene matches. Germline CDR1 reads SNHLY; CDR2 reads FYNNEI.

As concerns this clone: The same CDR3 is also encoded by other DNA sequences in this sample. The rearrangement links TRBV7-2 to TRBJ2-3, with a weak D call TRBD1 (6 bases). Germline V gene data show CDR1 as SGHTA and CDR2 as FQGNSA. Trimming removed 5 bases from V and 6 bases from J, with 12 bases in between. The CDR3 runs to 13 residues. The CDR3 region is CASSPSGADTQYF. CDR3 sequence (DNA): TGTGCCAGCAGCCCCTCAGGGGCGGATACGCAGTATTTT. Drawing the rest from reference TRBV7-2 and TRBJ2-3, the complete variable domain is GAGVSQSPSNKVTEKGKDVELRCDPISGHTALYWYRQSLGQGLEFLIYFQGNSAPDKSGLPSDRFSAERTGGSVSTLTIQRTQQEDSAVYLCASSPSGADTQYFGPGTRLTVL.

The chain employs TRBV28 and TRBJ2-5; D is unclear. Trimming took 7 bases from V and 5 from J, leaving 20 bases between them. Germline V CDR1 and CDR2: MDHEN, SYDVKM. This CDR3 region has 15 residues. In DNA, the CDR3 is TGTGCCAGCACCTCCAACGCTGGTAATTGGGAGACCCAGTACTTC. Translation: CASTSNAGNWETQYF.

This chain joins TRBV7-9 and TRBJ2-5; 10 bases fit TRBD1. Trimming removed 6 bases from V and 1 base from J; junction bases left unmatched: 5. The CDR3 runs 15 residues. CDR1 SEHNR and CDR2 FQNEAQ come from the germline V gene (reference sequence). CDR3 DNA: TGTGCCAGCAGATACGGGACAGGGGCCCAAGAGACCCAGTACTTC. The encoded protein is CASRYGTGAQETQYF.

The chain joins TRBV7-9 to TRBJ1-1; TRBD1 is a possible D gene (6 bases). V lost 5 bases to trimming and J lost 1 base, with 8 bases between them. Germline V gene lookup returns CDR1 SEHNR and CDR2 FQNEAQ (reference sequence). The CDR3 spans 13 residues. CDR3 loop: CASSPGQNTEAFF. CDR3 coding DNA: TGTGCCAGCAGCCCGGGACAGAACACTGAAGCTTTCTTT.

V is TRBV7-2 and J is TRBJ2-2; weak D call: TRBD2 (5 bases). Trimming left V 0 bases short and J 2 bases short, with 7 bases between. The CDR3 covers 15 residues. The V gene's germline CDR1 is SGHTA and CDR2 FQGNSA. CDR3 sequence reads: CASSLAGDNTGELFF. CDR3 bases: TGTGCCAGCAGCTTAGCGGGAGATAACACCGGGGAGCTGTTTTTT.

The chain recombines TRBV28 with TRBJ1-2; unclear D gene. From germline, CDR1 is MDHEN and CDR2 SYDVKM. The CDR3 sequence is 16 residues long. With 6 bases removed from V and 0 bases from J, the gap between germline ends came to 17 bases. The CDR3 region is CASSNTPANANYGYTF. For the CDR3, the DNA is TGTGCCAGCAGCAATACCCCCGCGAATGCTAACTATGGCTACACCTTC.

The chain has TRBV11-3 and TRBJ2-3, with D hard to call. In germline, CDR1 is SGHNT, CDR2 YENEEA. V gave up 5 bases and J gave up 0 bases, with 18 bases separating them. The CDR3 runs to 17 residues. The CDR3, as DNA: TGTGCCAGCAGCGCCATGGTCGGCCGCGCTAGCACAGATACGCAGTATTTT. Encoded protein: CASSAMVGRASTDTQYF.

The chain links TRBV4-3 to TRBJ1-2, with D maybe TRBD1 (5 bases). Trimming stripped 1 base from V and 2 bases from J, with 17 bases between. The CDR3 is made up of 17 amino acids. Germline V gene data show CDR1 as LGHNA and CDR2 as YSLEER. The CDR3 loop reads CASSQGSGGWGNYGYTF. The CDR3 DNA sequence: TGCGCCAGCAGCCAAGGCTCGGGGGGGTGGGGAAACTATGGCTACACCTTC.

This chain connects TRBV6-5 to TRBJ2-7, with no clear D. Trimming took off 6 bases at V and 1 base at J, with 10 bases between the two ends. The CDR3 is made up of 13 amino acids. Germline CDR1 and CDR2: MNHEY and SVGAGI. CDR3 DNA: TGTGCCAGCAGCCCGGACGGATCCTACGAGCAGTACTTC. Protein product: CASSPDGSYEQYF.

The chain recombines TRBV25-1 with TRBJ1-1; D not resolved. Germline CDR1 MGHDK, CDR2 SYGVNS. The CDR3 runs to 15 residues. Trimming stripped 0 bases from V and 1 base from J, with 9 bases between. CDR3 protein: CASSEYIGSNTEAFF. The CDR3 DNA follows: TGTGCCAGCAGTGAATACATAGGATCGAACACTGAAGCTTTCTTT.

This clone showed up just a few times. The CDR3 here is CASSGRDHNEQFF. The DNA for the CDR3 is TGTGCCAGCAGCGGCCGGGACCATAATGAGCAGTTCTTC. The V call is TRBV9, the J call TRBJ2-1; TRBD1 or TRBD2 may be the D gene (5 bases each). The CDR3 is made up of 13 amino acids. Trimming removed 3 bases from V and 7 bases from J, with 11 bases in between. Germline V gene sequence: CDR1 SGDLS, CDR2 YYNGEE.